This paragraph covers one T cell receptor (beta chain) sequence. Its specificity is not known. Data came from immunoSEQ multiplex PCR; TCRdb stores just in-frame clones and leaves some out. The data contain roughly 590,000 clones, 95% to 96% of them singletons. This CDR3 is 15 amino acids long. CDR1 SGHTA and CDR2 FQGNSA come from the germline V gene. V was cut by 2 bases and J by 5 bases, with 15 bases left in between. The record originates from a study of shared clonotypes between healthy human individuals. Whole-study findings and limits: Researchers found naive subsets generally carried larger estimated richness than memory subsets. Clonotypes shared by all four sorted-subset donors had higher generation probabilities than non-shared clonotypes.

CD8 cells classed as naive were CD45RO-negative and positively selected for CCR7, excluding terminally differentiated effector memory CD45RA+ cells. Those who donated were healthy HIV-negative adults, with no recent acute infections or vaccinations reported. Among the donors, all were Caucasian adults who lived in Nashville, Tennessee. This clonotype was sampled from a woman between 25 and 40 years old in good health. This chain joins TRBV7-2 and TRBJ1-2; D is uncertain. The specimen was naive CD8+ T cells sorted from blood. The CDR3 bases are TGTGCCAGCAGCTTATCTTCCGGGTTTAATTATGGCTACACCTTC. This gives the protein CASSLSSGFNYGYTF. Full variable domain (remainder filled in from reference TRBV7-2 and TRBJ1-2): GAGVSQSPSNKVTEKGKDVELRCDPISGHTALYWYRQSLGQGLEFLIYFQGNSAPDKSGLPSDRFSAERTGGSVSTLTIQRTQQEDSAVYLCASSLSSGFNYGYTFGSGTRLTVV.